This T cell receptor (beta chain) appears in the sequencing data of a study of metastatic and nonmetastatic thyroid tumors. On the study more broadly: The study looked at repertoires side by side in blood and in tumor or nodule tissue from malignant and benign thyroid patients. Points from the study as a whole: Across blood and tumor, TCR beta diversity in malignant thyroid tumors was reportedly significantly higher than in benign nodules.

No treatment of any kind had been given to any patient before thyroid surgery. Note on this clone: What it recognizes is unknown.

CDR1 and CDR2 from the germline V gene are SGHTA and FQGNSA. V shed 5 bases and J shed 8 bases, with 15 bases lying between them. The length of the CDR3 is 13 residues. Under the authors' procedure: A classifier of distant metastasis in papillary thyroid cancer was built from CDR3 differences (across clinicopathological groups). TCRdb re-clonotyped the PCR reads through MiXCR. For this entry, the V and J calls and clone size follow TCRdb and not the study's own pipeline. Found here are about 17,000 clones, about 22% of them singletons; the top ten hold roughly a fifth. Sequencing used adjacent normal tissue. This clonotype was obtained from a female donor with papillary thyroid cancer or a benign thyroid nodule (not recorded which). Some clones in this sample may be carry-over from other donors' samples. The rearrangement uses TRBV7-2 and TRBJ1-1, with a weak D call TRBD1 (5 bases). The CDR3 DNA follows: TGTGCCAGCAGCCGAGACAGTGCCCGAGAAGCTTTCTTT. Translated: CASSRDSAREAFF.